This is a list of T cell receptor beta chains from one sample in a study. TCRdb analysed the 5' RACE reads with MiXCR anew, one entry per CDR3 protein. The profile shows roughly 58,000 distinct CDR3 sequences, roughly 20% of them singletons. Sample: tumor-infiltrating Tregs sorted from the breast tumor. The receptor set was obtained from a female donor with breast cancer. Each CDR3 is given with its conserved first and last residue. The D gene is left open where the match is weak. Clone size is stated in some rows and not others, as once, few, many or a class when expanded.

size | J | V | D | DNA | CDR3
- | TRBJ2-5 | TRBV20-1 | - | TGCAGTGCTAGTGGTGCGGGTCAAACAGGACTAAGGGAGACCCAGTACTTC | CSASGAGQTGLRETQYF
once | TRBJ1-3 | TRBV11-2 | - | TGTGTCAGCAGCGCCTCAGAATTCTCTGGAAACACCATATATTTT | CVSSASEFSGNTIYF
many | TRBJ2-3 | TRBV11-2 | - | TGTGCCAGCGGCCCCAACTTCAGAAAAGATACGCAGTATTTT | CASGPNFRKDTQYF
few | TRBJ1-2 | TRBV7-8 | - | TGTGCCAGCAGCTCGAGGACAGAGGGTGGCTACACCTTC | CASSSRTEGGYTF
few | TRBJ2-7 | TRBV29-1 | TRBD1 | TGCAGCGTTGATGAGGGGGGACAGGGCTACGAGCAGTACTTC | CSVDEGGQGYEQYF
- | TRBJ2-3 | TRBV20-1 | - | TGCAGTGCTGGGAAAGATAGCACCGATACGCAGTATTTT | CSAGKDSTDTQYF
- | TRBJ2-1 | TRBV20-1 | - | TGCAGTGCCATACTTGGGACTCGGGGGAATGAGCAGTTCTTC | CSAILGTRGNEQFF
- | TRBJ2-1 | TRBV5-1 | TRBD2 | TGCGCCAGCAGCTCTGCCGGGACTAGGATTAGGCAGTTCTTC | CASSSAGTRIRQFF
few | TRBJ2-3 | TRBV12-3/TRBV12-4 | - | TGTGCCAGCAGTTTGGGCCCGCGCACAGATACGCAGTATTTT | CASSLGPRTDTQYF
- | TRBJ1-5 | TRBV27 | - | TGTGCCAGCAGCTTATACGGGGGACCCAATCAGCCCCAGCATTTT | CASSLYGGPNQPQHF
few | TRBJ1-1 | TRBV5-1 | - | TGCGCCAGCAGGGTCCTCCTCCGGACGGCCGGGAACACTGAAGCTTTCTTT | CASRVLLRTAGNTEAFF
many | TRBJ1-2 | TRBV28 | - | TGTGCCAGCAGCCTGAGGGCGGGGACCTATGGCTACACCTTC | CASSLRAGTYGYTF
few | TRBJ2-3 | TRBV20-1 | - | TGCAGTGCTAGAGATCGTGGGATACTGGATACGCAGTATTTT | CSARDRGILDTQYF
few | TRBJ2-2 | TRBV5-1 | TRBD1 | TGCGCCAGCAGCTTGCGCACAGGGGGCATGCACACCGGGGAGCTGTTTTTT | CASSLRTGGMHTGELFF
few | TRBJ2-3 | TRBV5-1 | TRBD1 | TGCGCCAGCAGCTCGGGACAGGGGGCAACAGATACGCAGTATTTT | CASSSGQGATDTQYF
few | TRBJ2-1 | TRBV9 | - | TGTGCCAGCAGCGTAGAAGGCAGAGAGCAGTTCTTC | CASSVEGREQFF
- | TRBJ2-7 | TRBV29-1 | - | TGCAGCGCGAAGGGCGGCAGGGCCCTTGATATCGAGCAGTACTTC | CSAKGGRALDIEQYF
- | TRBJ2-5 | TRBV24-1 | TRBD2 | TGTGCCACCAGTGAGACTAGCGCGGGGGAGACCCAGTACTTC | CATSETSAGETQYF
- | TRBJ2-3 | TRBV5-1 | - | TGCGCCAGCAGCTTGGCCCGCGATGCAGATAGGCAGTATTTT | CASSLARDADRQYF
- | TRBJ1-2 | TRBV12-3/TRBV12-4 | TRBD1 | TGTGCCAGCAGTGAGCGACAGGGGTTTGGCTACACCTTC | CASSERQGFGYTF
- | TRBJ2-1 | TRBV24-1 | - | TGTGCCACCAGTGAAACCGGGCCGCAATACAATGAGCAGTTCTTC | CATSETGPQYNEQFF
few | TRBJ2-7 | TRBV20-1 | TRBD2 | TGCAGTGCTAGGCAGTTCTCGACTAGCGGGAGTCGATACGAGCAGTACTTC | CSARQFSTSGSRYEQYF
few | TRBJ1-1 | TRBV12-3/TRBV12-4 | TRBD1 | TGTGCCAGCAGTTTCGACAGGGCCACTGAAGCTTTCTTT | CASSFDRATEAFF
once | TRBJ2-2 | TRBV29-1 | - | TGCAGCGCGGGCCGGGACGGCCCGTACACCGGGAAGCTGTTTTTT | CSAGRDGPYTGKLFF
- | TRBJ1-2 | TRBV25-1 | - | TGTGCCAGCAGTGAATCACAGCCAGCTAACTATGGCTACACCTTC | CASSESQPANYGYTF
- | TRBJ2-5 | TRBV6-1 | - | TGTGCCAGCAGACGATGGGGGACGGACTTGGAGACCCAGTACTTC | CASRRWGTDLETQYF
few | TRBJ2-1 | TRBV4-1 | TRBD2 | TGCGCCAGCAGCCAACTTCTAGCGGGCCTCAAAAATGAGCAGTTCTTC | CASSQLLAGLKNEQFF
many | TRBJ1-6 | TRBV4-1 | TRBD1 | TGCGCCAGCAGCCCTCCGGGACAGGGGAGAGTCCACTTT | CASSPPGQGRVHF
- | TRBJ1-1 | TRBV7-3 | TRBD1 | TGTGCCAGAAGCCCCGACAGGGTCGTGAACGCTGAAGCTTTCTTT | CARSPDRVVNAEAFF
- | TRBJ2-2 | TRBV20-1 | - | TGCAGTGCTCCACCCTCAGGCACCGGGGAGCTGTTTTTT | CSAPPSGTGELFF
- | TRBJ2-2 | TRBV30 | - | TGTGCCTGGAGCGTTGGACTAATTCCCGGGGAGCTGTTTTTT | CAWSVGLIPGELFF
- | TRBJ2-1 | TRBV5-1 | - | TGCGCCAGCAGCTCATATAGCTCCTACAATGAGCAGTTCTTC | CASSSYSSYNEQFF
- | TRBJ1-5 | TRBV18 | TRBD1 | TGTGCCAGCTCACCGGGACAGAGGGGGCAGCCCCAGCATTTT | CASSPGQRGQPQHF
few | TRBJ1-5 | TRBV28 | - | TGTGCCAGCAGTTTCAGGGGTGGAAGCAATCAGCCCCAGCATTTT | CASSFRGGSNQPQHF
few | TRBJ1-1 | TRBV9 | - | TGTGCCAGCAGCGCCGGCCTGGGGGGGTCGGTCACTGAAGCTTTCTTT | CASSAGLGGSVTEAFF
- | TRBJ2-2 | TRBV7-8 | - | TGTGCCAGCAGCTTACGGGGTATGAACACCGGGGAGCTGTTTTTT | CASSLRGMNTGELFF
many | TRBJ1-6 | TRBV5-1 | TRBD1 | TGCGCCAGCAGTCCGGACAGGGTACGATCACCCCTCCACTTT | CASSPDRVRSPLHF
few | TRBJ2-4 | TRBV20-1 | - | TGCAGTGCGACCAGGACTGCCGCAAACATTCAGTACTTC | CSATRTAANIQYF
- | TRBJ2-1 | TRBV5-1 | TRBD2 | TGCGCCAGCAGCTTGATGGGAGCGGGAAAATACAATGAGCAGTTCTTC | CASSLMGAGKYNEQFF
- | TRBJ2-1 | TRBV11-3 | - | TGTGCCAGCAGCTTAGCGGGCTCCCACAATGAGCAGTTCTTC | CASSLAGSHNEQFF
few | TRBJ1-1 | TRBV4-1 | - | TGCGCCAGCAGCCAAGATCCCTATCTCGAGGGGATGAACACTGAAGCTTTCTTT | CASSQDPYLEGMNTEAFF
many | TRBJ2-3 | TRBV4-3 | - | TGCGCCAGCAGCCAAGGGGGCGGAACAGATACGCAGTATTTT | CASSQGGGTDTQYF
many | TRBJ2-3 | TRBV7-7 | TRBD2 | TGTGCCAGCAGCCGAAGCGGGAGTAGCACAGATACGCAGTATTTT | CASSRSGSSTDTQYF
- | TRBJ2-3 | TRBV7-2 | TRBD1 | TGTGCCAGCAGCTCGGGACAGAACACAGATACGCAGTATTTT | CASSSGQNTDTQYF
many | TRBJ2-7 | TRBV4-2 | TRBD2 | TGTGCCAGCAGCTTGGGGACTAGCGGCTCCTACGAGCAGTACTTC | CASSLGTSGSYEQYF
- | TRBJ2-1 | TRBV5-1 | - | TGCGCCAGCAGCTTGGGGCCTGAGGGGCCCTACAATGAGCAGTTCTTC | CASSLGPEGPYNEQFF
- | TRBJ2-5 | TRBV5-6 | - | TGTGCCAGCAGCTGGACAGATCGAGAGACCCAGTACTTC | CASSWTDRETQYF
- | TRBJ1-1 | TRBV24-1 | - | TGTGCCACCAGTGATTTAGGGGGAGGGACTGAAGCTTTCTTT | CATSDLGGGTEAFF
many | TRBJ1-2 | TRBV4-2 | - | TGTGCCAGCAGCGCTGAAATCGGACCTTCAATTACCTTC | CASSAEIGPSITF
few | TRBJ1-1 | TRBV20-1 | - | TGCAGTGCTAAGGGTGGACGGGGCACGACTGAAGCTTTCTTT | CSAKGGRGTTEAFF
few | TRBJ2-1 | TRBV12-5 | - | TGTGCTAGTGATAGTGGTTTATTGGATGAGCAGTTCTTC | CASDSGLLDEQFF
- | TRBJ1-1 | TRBV11-2 | - | TGTGCCAGCAGCTTTGGGTGGGGGGGTCGGAACACTGAAGCTTTCTTT | CASSFGWGGRNTEAFF
- | TRBJ2-5 | TRBV7-9 | TRBD2 | TGTGCCAGCACCCCAGGGAGGGACGGACTAGCTATACAAGAGACCCAGTACTTC | CASTPGRDGLAIQETQYF
- | TRBJ1-2 | TRBV7-2 | - | TGTGCCAGCAGCTCGGGACCGATCTATGGCTACACCTTC | CASSSGPIYGYTF
- | TRBJ2-1 | TRBV29-1 | - | TGCAGCGTTGGGGGATACGGCTCCTACAATGAGCAGTTCTTC | CSVGGYGSYNEQFF